This T cell receptor beta chain was captured in a study of blood T cell repertoires in COVID-19. Study context: Spain, Italy and the United States supplied samples that represented acute and convalescent COVID-19. PBMCs, B-cell-depleted T cells, or T cells provided the cDNA or gDNA that made up the material.

Germline V gene sequence: CDR1 SGHAT, CDR2 FQNNGV. J was trimmed by 7 bases and V by 5 bases; bases with no gene match: 7. This CDR3 has 14 residues. Produced via immunoSEQ multiplex PCR; TCRdb's table is partial and in-frame only. This repertoire shows more than 95,000 clones, around 81% found once; its top ten account for 3.8%. The sample taken for sequencing was peripheral blood. The chain carries TRBV11-2 and TRBJ2-3; 9 bases match TRBD2. The origin of this receptor is a woman aged 45-65 years with acute or convalescent COVID-19. CDR3 coding DNA: TGTGCCAGCAGCCTCGGGGCTAGCGGGAATACGCAGTATTTT. Translating gives CASSLGASGNTQYF.